This T cell receptor beta chain was obtained from a study of shared clonotypes between healthy human individuals. Trimming left V 0 bases short and J 6 bases short, with 6 bases between. The germline V gene encodes CDR1 LGHNA and CDR2 YSLEER. The CDR3 contains 13 residues. Each sorted subset replicate got 200 ng genomic DNA, 30,000 or so genomes. Sequenced by immunoSEQ multiplex PCR; TCRdb stores in-frame clones only, minus some. The sample includes over a million clones, roughly 70% of them seen just once. Those who donated, Caucasian adults without exception, all lived in Nashville, Tennessee. The sample was memory CD4+ T cells sorted from blood. Subset described: CD45RA-negative fraction. This TCR was sampled from a man younger than 35 in good health. The chain is built from TRBV4-3 and TRBJ2-4, with D tentatively TRBD1 (6 bases). This CDR3 is CASSQDRGNIQYF. In DNA, the CDR3 is TGCGCCAGCAGCCAAGACAGGGGAAACATTCAGTACTTC.